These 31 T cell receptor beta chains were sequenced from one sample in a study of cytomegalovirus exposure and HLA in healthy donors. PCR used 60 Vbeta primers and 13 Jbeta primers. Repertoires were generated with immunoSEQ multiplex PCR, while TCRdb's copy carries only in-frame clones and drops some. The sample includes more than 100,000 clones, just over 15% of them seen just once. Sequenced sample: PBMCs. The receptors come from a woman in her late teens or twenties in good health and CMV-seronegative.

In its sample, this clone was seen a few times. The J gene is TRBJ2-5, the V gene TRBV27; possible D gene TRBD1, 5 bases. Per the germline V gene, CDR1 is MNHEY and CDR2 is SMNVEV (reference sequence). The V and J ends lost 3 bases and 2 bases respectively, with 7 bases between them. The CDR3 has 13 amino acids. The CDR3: CASSLGQQETQYF. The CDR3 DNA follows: TGTGCCAGCAGTTTGGGGCAACAAGAGACCCAGTACTTC.

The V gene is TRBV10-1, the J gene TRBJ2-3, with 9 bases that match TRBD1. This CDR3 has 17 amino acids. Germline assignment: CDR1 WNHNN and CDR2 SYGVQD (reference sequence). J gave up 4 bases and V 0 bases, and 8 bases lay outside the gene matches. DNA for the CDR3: TGCGCCAGCAGTGAGTCTGGGGTTGGGACAGGGCCAGATACGCAGTATTTT. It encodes CASSESGVGTGPDTQYF.

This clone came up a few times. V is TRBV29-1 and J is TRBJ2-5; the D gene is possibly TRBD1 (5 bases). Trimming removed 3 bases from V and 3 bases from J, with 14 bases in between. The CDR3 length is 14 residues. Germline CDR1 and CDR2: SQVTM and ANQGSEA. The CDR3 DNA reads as TGCAGCGTTGACTTCAGGGTTAAAGAAGAGACCCAGTACTTC. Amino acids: CSVDFRVKEETQYF.

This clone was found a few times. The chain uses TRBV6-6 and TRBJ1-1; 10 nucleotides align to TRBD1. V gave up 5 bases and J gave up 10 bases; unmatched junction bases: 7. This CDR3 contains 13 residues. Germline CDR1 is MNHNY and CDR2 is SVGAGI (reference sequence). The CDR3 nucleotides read TGTGCCAGCAGTGCCAGACAGGGGGCGCGAGCTTTCTTT. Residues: CASSARQGARAFF.

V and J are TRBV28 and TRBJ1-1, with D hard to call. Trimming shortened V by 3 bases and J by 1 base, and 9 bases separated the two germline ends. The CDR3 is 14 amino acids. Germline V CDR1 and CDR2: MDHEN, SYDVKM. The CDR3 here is CASSFLRENTEAFF. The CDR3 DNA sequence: TGTGCCAGCAGTTTTCTGCGGGAGAACACTGAAGCTTTCTTT.

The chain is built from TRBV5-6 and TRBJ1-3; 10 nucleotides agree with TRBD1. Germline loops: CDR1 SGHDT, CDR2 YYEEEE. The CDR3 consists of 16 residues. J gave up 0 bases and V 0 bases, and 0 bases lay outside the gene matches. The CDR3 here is CASSLGQGASGNTIYF. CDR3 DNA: TGTGCCAGCAGCTTGGGACAGGGGGCCTCTGGAAACACCATATATTTT.

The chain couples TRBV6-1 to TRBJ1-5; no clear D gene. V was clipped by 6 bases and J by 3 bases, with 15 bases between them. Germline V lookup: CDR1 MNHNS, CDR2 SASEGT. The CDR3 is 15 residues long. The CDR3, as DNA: TGTGCCAGCAGATCCTTGGCTAGCGTCAATCAGCCCCAGCATTTT. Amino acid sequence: CASRSLASVNQPQHF.

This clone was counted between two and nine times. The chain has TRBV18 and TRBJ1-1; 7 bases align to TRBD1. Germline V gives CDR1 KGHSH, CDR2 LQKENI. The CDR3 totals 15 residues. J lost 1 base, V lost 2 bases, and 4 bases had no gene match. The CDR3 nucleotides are TGTGCCAGCTCACCAATAGGGGGCAAGAACACTGAAGCTTTCTTT. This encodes CASSPIGGKNTEAFF.

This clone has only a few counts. This CDR3 is CASSQGGYEQYF. The DNA of the CDR3 is TGCGCCAGCAGCCAGGGGGGATACGAGCAGTACTTC. The chain joins TRBV4-1 to TRBJ2-7; D is possibly TRBD2 (6 bases). Germline lookup yields CDR1 MGHRA and CDR2 YSYEKL. The CDR3 runs to 12 residues. V lost 3 bases and J 4 bases, leaving 7 bases between the germline ends.

Written as DNA, the CDR3 is TGTGCCAGCAGCCCCCTTAAGACAGGGGTGGCAGAAAAACTGTTTTTT. It yields the protein CASSPLKTGVAEKLFF. The J gene is TRBJ1-4, the V gene TRBV4-2; 8 bases align to TRBD1. Germline values: CDR1 LGHNA, CDR2 YNFKEQ. Trimming at V came to 4 bases and at J to 8 bases, leaving 12 bases not matched to a gene. This CDR3 comprises 16 residues.

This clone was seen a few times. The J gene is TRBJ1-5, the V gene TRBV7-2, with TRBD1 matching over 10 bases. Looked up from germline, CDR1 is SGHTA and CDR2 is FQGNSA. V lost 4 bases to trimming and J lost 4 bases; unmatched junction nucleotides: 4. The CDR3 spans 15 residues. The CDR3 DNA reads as TGTGCCAGCAGCTCGGGGACAGGGGCAAATCAGCCCCAGCATTTT. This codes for CASSSGTGANQPQHF.

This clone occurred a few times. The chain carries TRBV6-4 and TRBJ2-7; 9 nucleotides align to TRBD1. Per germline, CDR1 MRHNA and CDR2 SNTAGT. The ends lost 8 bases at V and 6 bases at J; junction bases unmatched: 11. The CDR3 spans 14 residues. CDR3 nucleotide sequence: TGTGCCAGCGCGGCCGACAGGGGGTCGGGCGAGCAGTACTTC. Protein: CASAADRGSGEQYF.

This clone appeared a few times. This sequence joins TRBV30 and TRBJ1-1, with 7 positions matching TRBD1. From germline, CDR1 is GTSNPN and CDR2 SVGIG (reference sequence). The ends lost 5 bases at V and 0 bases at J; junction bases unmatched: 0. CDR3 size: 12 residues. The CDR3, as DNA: TGTGCCTGGGACAGGGTGAACACTGAAGCTTTCTTT. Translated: CAWDRVNTEAFF. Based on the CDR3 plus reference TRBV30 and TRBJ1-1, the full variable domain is SQTIHQWPATLVQPVGSPLSLECTVEGTSNPNLYWYRQAAGRGLQLLFYSVGIGQISSEVPQNLSASRPQDRQFILSSKKLLLSDSGFYLCAWDRVNTEAFFGQGTRLTVV.

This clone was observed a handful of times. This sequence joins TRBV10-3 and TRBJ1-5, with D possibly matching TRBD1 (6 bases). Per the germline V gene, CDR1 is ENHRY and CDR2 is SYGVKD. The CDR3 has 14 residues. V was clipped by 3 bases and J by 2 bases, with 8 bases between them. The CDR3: CAISEQGGNQPQHF. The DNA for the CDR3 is TGTGCCATCAGTGAACAGGGCGGCAATCAGCCCCAGCATTTT.

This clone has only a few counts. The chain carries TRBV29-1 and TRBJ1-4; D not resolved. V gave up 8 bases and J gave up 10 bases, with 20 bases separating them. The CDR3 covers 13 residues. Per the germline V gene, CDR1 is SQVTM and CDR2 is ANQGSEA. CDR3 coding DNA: TGCAGCTCAGCCGAGGGTGGTGATGGAAAACTGTTTTTT. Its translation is CSSAEGGDGKLFF.

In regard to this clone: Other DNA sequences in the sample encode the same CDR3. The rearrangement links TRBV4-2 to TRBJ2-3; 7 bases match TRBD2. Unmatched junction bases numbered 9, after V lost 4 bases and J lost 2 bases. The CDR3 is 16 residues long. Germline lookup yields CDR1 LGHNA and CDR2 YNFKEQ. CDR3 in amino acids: CASSPTGLAATDTQYF. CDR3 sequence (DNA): TGTGCCAGCAGCCCCACCGGTCTAGCGGCCACAGATACGCAGTATTTT.

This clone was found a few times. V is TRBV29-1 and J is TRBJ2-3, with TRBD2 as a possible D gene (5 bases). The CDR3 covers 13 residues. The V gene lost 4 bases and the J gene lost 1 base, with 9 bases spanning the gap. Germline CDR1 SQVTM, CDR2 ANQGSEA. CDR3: CSVVGSRTDTQYF. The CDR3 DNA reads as TGCAGCGTTGTTGGGAGCCGCACAGATACGCAGTATTTT.

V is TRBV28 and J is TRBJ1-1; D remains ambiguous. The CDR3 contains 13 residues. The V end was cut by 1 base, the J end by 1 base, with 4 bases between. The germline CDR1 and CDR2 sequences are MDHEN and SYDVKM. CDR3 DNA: TGTGCCAGCAGTTTATACAAGAACACTGAAGCTTTCTTT. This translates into CASSLYKNTEAFF. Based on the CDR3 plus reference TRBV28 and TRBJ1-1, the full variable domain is DVKVTQSSRYLVKRTGEKVFLECVQDMDHENMFWYRQDPGLGLRLIYFSYDVKMKEKGDIPEGYSVSREKKERFSLILESASTNQTSMYLCASSLYKNTEAFFGQGTRLTVV.

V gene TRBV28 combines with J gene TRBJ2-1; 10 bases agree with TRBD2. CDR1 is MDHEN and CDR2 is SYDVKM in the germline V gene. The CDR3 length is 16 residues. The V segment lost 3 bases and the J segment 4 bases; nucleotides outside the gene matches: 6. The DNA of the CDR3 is TGTGCCAGCAGTTTGAGGCTAGCGGGAGTATACAATGAGCAGTTCTTC. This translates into CASSLRLAGVYNEQFF.

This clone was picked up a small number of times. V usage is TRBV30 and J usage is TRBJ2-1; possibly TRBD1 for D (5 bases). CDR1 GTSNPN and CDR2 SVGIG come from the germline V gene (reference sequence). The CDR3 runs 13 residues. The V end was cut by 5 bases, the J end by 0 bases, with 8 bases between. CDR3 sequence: CAWQGSSYNEQFF. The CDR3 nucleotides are TGTGCCTGGCAGGGTAGCTCCTACAATGAGCAGTTCTTC.

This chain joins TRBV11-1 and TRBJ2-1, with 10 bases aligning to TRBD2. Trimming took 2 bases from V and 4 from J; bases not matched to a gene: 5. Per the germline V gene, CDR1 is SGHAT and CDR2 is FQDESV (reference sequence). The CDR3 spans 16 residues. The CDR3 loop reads CASSLLAGVKYNEQFF. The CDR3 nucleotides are TGTGCCAGCAGCTTACTAGCGGGAGTCAAGTACAATGAGCAGTTCTTC.

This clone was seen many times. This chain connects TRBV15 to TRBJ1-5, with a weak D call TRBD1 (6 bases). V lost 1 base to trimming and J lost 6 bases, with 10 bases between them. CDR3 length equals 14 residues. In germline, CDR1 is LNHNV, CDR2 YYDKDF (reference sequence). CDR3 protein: CATSRVGGPQPQHF. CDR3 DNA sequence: TGTGCCACCAGCAGAGTCGGGGGGCCTCAGCCCCAGCATTTT.

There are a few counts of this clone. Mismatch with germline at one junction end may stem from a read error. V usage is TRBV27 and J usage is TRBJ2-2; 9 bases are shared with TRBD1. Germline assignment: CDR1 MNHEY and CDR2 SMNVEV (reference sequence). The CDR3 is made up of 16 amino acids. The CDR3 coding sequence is TGTGCCGGCAGTTTAACAGGGGGCGCAGGAACCGGGGAGCTGTTTTTT. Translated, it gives CAGSLTGGAGTGELFF.

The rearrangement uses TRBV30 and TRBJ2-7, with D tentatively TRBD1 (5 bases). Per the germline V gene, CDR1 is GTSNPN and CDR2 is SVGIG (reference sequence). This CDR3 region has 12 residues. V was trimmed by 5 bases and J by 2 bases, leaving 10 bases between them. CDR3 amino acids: CAWSTGAYEQYF. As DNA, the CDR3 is TGTGCCTGGTCAACAGGAGCCTACGAGCAGTACTTC.

The CDR3 nucleotides read TGTGCCAGCAGTCCAAAGCGGGAGAAAGATACGCAGTATTTT. As protein: CASSPKREKDTQYF. The chain links TRBV6-6 to TRBJ2-3; TRBD2 agrees at 8 bases. This CDR3 has 14 amino acids. Germline values: CDR1 MNHNY, CDR2 SVGAGI (reference sequence). Trimming removed 5 bases from V and 5 bases from J; junction bases left unmatched: 6.

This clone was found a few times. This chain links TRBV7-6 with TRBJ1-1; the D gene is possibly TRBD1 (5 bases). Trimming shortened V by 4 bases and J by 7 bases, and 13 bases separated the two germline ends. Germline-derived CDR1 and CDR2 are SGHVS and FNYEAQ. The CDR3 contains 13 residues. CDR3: CASSSGGTGEAFF. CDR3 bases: TGTGCCAGCAGCTCGGGGGGTACGGGTGAAGCTTTCTTT.

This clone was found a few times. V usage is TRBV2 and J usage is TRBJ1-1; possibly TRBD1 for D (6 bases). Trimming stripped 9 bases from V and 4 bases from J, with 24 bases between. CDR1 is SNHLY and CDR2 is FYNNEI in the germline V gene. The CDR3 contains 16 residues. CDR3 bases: TGTGCCAGAACCGTCTGGGATACAGGGCCGGCCACTGAAGCTTTCTTT. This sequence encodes CARTVWDTGPATEAFF. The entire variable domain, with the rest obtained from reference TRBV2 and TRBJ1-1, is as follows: EPEVTQTPSHQVTQMGQEVILRCVPISNHLYFYWYRQILGQKVEFLVSFYNNEISEKSEIFDDQFSVERPDGSNFTLKIRSTKLEDSAMYFCARTVWDTGPATEAFFGQGTRLTVV.

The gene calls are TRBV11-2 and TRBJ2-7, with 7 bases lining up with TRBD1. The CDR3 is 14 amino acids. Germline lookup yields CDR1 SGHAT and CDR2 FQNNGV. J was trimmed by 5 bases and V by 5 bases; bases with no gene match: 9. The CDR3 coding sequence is TGTGCCAGCAGCATCGACAGGGCTCCCCACGAGCAGTACTTC. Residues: CASSIDRAPHEQYF.

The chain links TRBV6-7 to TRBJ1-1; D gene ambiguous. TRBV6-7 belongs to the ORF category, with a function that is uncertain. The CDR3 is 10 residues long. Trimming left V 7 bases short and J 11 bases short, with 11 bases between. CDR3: CASNEPEAFF. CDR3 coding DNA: TGTGCCAGCAACGAACCGGAGGCTTTCTTT.

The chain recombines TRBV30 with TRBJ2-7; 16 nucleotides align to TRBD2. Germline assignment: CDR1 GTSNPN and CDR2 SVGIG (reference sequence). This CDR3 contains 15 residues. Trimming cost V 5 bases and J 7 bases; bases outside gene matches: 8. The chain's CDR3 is CAWSGTSGRAGEQYF. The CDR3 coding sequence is TGTGCCTGGTCCGGGACTAGCGGGAGGGCGGGGGAGCAGTACTTC.

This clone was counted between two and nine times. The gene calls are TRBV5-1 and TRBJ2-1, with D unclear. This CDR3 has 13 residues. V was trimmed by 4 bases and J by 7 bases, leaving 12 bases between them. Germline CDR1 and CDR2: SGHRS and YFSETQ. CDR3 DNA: TGCGCCAGCAGCCGACGGAGCATTAATGAGCAGTTCTTC. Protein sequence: CASSRRSINEQFF.